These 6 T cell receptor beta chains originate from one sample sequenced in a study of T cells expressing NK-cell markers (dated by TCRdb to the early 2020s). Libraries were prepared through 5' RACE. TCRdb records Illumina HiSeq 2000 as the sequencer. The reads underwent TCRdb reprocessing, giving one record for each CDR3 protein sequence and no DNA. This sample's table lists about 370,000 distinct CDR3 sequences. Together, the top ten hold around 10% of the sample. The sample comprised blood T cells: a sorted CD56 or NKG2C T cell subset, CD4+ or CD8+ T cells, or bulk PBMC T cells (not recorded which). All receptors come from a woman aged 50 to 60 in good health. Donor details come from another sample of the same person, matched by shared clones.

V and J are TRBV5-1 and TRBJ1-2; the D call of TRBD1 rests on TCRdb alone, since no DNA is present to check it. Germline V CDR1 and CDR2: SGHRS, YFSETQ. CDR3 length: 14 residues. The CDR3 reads CASSDPGREYGYTF. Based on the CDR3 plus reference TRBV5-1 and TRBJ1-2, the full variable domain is KAGVTQTPRYLIKTRGQQVTLSCSPISGHRSVSWYQQTPGQGLQFLFEYFSETQRNKGNFPGRFSGRQFSNSRSEMNVSTLELGDSALYLCASSDPGREYGYTFGSGTRLTVV.

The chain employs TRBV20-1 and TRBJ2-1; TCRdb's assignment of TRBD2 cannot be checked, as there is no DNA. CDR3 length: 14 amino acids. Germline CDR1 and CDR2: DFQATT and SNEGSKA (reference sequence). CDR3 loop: CSAQIAGNYNEQFF.

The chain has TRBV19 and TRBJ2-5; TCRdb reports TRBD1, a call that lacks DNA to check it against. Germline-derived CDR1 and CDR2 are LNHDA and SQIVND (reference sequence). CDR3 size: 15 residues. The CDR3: CASSIGRGQQETQYF.

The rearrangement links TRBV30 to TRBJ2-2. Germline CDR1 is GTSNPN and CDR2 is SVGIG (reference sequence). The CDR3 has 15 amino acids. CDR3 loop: CAWSVFTRTTGELFF.

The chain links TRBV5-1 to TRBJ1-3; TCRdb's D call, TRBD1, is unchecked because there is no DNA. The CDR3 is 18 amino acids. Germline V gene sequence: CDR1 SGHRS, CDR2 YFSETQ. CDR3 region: CASSLLSPWTFSGNTIYF.

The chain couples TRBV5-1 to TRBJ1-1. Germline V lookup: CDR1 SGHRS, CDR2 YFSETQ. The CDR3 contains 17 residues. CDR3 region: CASSLEFMAAGVTEAFF.